The rows below give T cell receptor beta chains drawn from one sample of a study of blood T cell repertoires in COVID-19. Only in-frame clones appear in the TCRdb table, and some are missing; sequencing was by immunoSEQ multiplex PCR. Here the sample spans nearly 40,000 clones, around three quarters being singletons. Sequenced sample: peripheral blood. The receptors shown here come from a man at least 80 years old with active or convalescent COVID-19. The CDR3 runs from the conserved cysteine through the conserved F or W. D genes are given only for firm matches. Rows give clone size only sometimes, using once, few, many, or a class for an expanded clone.

TRBD1	TRBJ2-5	TRBV9	once	TGTGCCAGCAGCGGCCCCGGGACAGTTGGGACCCAGTACTTC	CASSGPGTVGTQYF
.	TRBJ2-1	TRBV28	few	TGTGCCAGCAGTTCACCGGACAGCTACAATGAGCAGTTCTTC	CASSSPDSYNEQFF
.	TRBJ2-6	TRBV4-3	.	TGCGCCAGCAGCCAAGATTACTGGGGGGGCTCGGCCAACGTCCTGACTTTC	CASSQDYWGGSANVLTF
.	TRBJ1-1	TRBV30	.	TGTGCCTGGAGTCGGGGTACCCGCCACTTGAACACTGAAGCTTTCTTT	CAWSRGTRHLNTEAFF
.	TRBJ1-2	TRBV3-1/TRBV3-2	.	TGTGCCAGCAGCCAGAGTACAGGCAACTATGGCTACACCTTC	CASSQSTGNYGYTF
.	TRBJ1-4	TRBV7-8	.	TGTGCCAGCAGCCCACAGGCGGCTAATGAAAAACTGTTTTTT	CASSPQAANEKLFF
TRBD1	TRBJ1-5	TRBV7-2	.	TGTGCCAGCAGCTTGGGACAGGGTAGGGCCAATCAGCCCCAGCATTTT	CASSLGQGRANQPQHF
TRBD1	TRBJ1-3	TRBV30	.	TGTGCCTGGAGTCCGGGACAGGGATATGGAAACACCATATATTTT	CAWSPGQGYGNTIYF
.	TRBJ2-7	TRBV7-9	.	TGTGCCAGCAGCCCGCCGGCTAGCGCCAAAGGGGAGCAGTACTTC	CASSPPASAKGEQYF
TRBD1	TRBJ2-1	TRBV3-1/TRBV3-2	.	TGTGCCAGCAGCCAGAGGGACAGGGTACACAATGAGCAGTTCTTC	CASSQRDRVHNEQFF
.	TRBJ1-1	TRBV6-2/TRBV6-3	once	TGTGCCAGCAGTCCCTGGGAGGGATATACGAACACTGAAGCTTTCTTT	CASSPWEGYTNTEAFF
.	TRBJ1-2	TRBV11-3	.	TGTGCCAGCAGAAGCCAGCTCCAGACAGCAAACAACTATGGCTACACCTTC	CASRSQLQTANNYGYTF
TRBD1	TRBJ1-3	TRBV9	.	TGTGCCAGCAGCCAAGCGGGACAGGGGAGCTCTGGAAACACCATATATTTT	CASSQAGQGSSGNTIYF
.	TRBJ2-1	TRBV28	.	TGTGCCAGCTTGTCGCGTCGGGAGCTAAGGGACAATGAGCAGTTCTTC	CASLSRRELRDNEQFF